A single sample is the source of the 26 T cell receptor beta chains below, sequenced in a study of T cell responses to AZD1222 COVID-19 vaccine (dated by TCRdb to about 2021). The receptor library was made with the immunoSEQ multiplex PCR assay. What TCRdb holds here is the immuneACCESS table cut down to in-frame rearrangements. Part of the clones is not present; checked against another copy, under half of the missing clones reflect an unresolved V gene, and the others are unexplained. Present in this sample are some 130,000 clones, 80% to 90% of which were seen just once. 1.5% to 2% of the sample belongs to the ten largest clones. What this sample's time point label stands for: baseline before first vaccination. Source: peripheral blood, taken on day 0 of AZD1222 vaccination. These TCRs come from an adult in good health.

The chain recombines TRBV7-2 with TRBJ2-3; TRBD2 is a possible D gene (7 bases). The CDR3 spans 15 residues. Trimming stripped 0 bases from V and 4 bases from J, with 11 bases between. CDR1 and CDR2 from the germline V gene are SGHTA and FQGNSA. CDR3 sequence: CASSLAGGPPDTQYF. CDR3 nucleotides: TGTGCCAGCAGCTTAGCGGGGGGGCCCCCAGATACGCAGTATTTT.

The genes are TRBV7-2 and TRBJ1-3; D uncertain. The CDR3 covers 13 residues. CDR1 and CDR2 from the germline V gene are SGHTA and FQGNSA. V gave up 5 bases and J gave up 1 base, with 6 bases separating them. The chain's CDR3 is CASSTGSGNTIYF. CDR3 DNA: TGTGCCAGCAGCACCGGGTCTGGAAACACCATATATTTT. Full variable domain (outside the CDR3, taken from reference TRBV7-2 and TRBJ1-3): GAGVSQSPSNKVTEKGKDVELRCDPISGHTALYWYRQSLGQGLEFLIYFQGNSAPDKSGLPSDRFSAERTGGSVSTLTIQRTQQEDSAVYLCASSTGSGNTIYFGEGSWLTVV.

The chain combines TRBV6-5 with TRBJ1-3, with a weak D call TRBD1 (6 bases). Trimming cost V 4 bases and J 4 bases, with 11 bases left between them. This CDR3 region has 14 residues. In germline, CDR1 is MNHEY, CDR2 SVGAGI. This CDR3 is CASSSYGQGNTIYF. In nucleotides, the CDR3 is TGTGCCAGCAGTTCCTACGGACAGGGAAACACCATATATTTT.

The chain recombines TRBV30 with TRBJ1-2; D is unresolved. The V gene's germline CDR1 is GTSNPN and CDR2 SVGIG (reference sequence). The CDR3 is made up of 13 amino acids. V lost 0 bases to trimming and J lost 2 bases, with 7 bases between them. The CDR3 protein is CAWSVRWNYGYTF. The CDR3 nucleotides read TGTGCCTGGAGTGTAAGGTGGAACTATGGCTACACCTTC.

The gene calls are TRBV9 and TRBJ1-1; no firm D call. Trimming pared 0 bases from V and 3 bases from J, leaving 9 bases between. CDR1 is SGDLS, CDR2 YYNGEE, per germline. CDR3 length: 14 residues. This CDR3 is CASSVVKADTEAFF. The CDR3 DNA sequence: TGTGCCAGCAGCGTAGTCAAGGCGGACACTGAAGCTTTCTTT.

The chain employs TRBV11-3 and TRBJ1-1; tentatively, D is TRBD1 (5 bases). V was cut by 11 bases and J by 4 bases, with 11 bases left in between. This CDR3 has 11 amino acids. From germline, CDR1 is SGHNT and CDR2 YENEEA. CDR3 sequence reads: CAEATGTEAFF. CDR3 nucleotide sequence: TGTGCCGAAGCTACAGGCACTGAAGCTTTCTTT.

The DNA of the CDR3 is TGCGCCAGCAGCTCCTCTTATAGTCGGGGGAGGAACACTGAAGCTTTCTTT. Translation gives CASSSSYSRGRNTEAFF. J is TRBJ1-1 and V is TRBV5-1, with a tentative D call TRBD1 (5 bases). Germline CDR1 reads SGHRS; CDR2 reads YFSETQ. The CDR3 has 17 amino acids. Trimming took 3 bases from V and 1 from J, leaving 19 bases between them. The complete variable domain, with remaining parts taken from reference TRBV5-1 and TRBJ1-1, reads KAGVTQTPRYLIKTRGQQVTLSCSPISGHRSVSWYQQTPGQGLQFLFEYFSETQRNKGNFPGRFSGRQFSNSRSEMNVSTLELGDSALYLCASSSSYSRGRNTEAFFGQGTRLTVV.

The rearrangement joins TRBV11-2 to TRBJ2-2; TRBD2 might be the D (6 bases). The CDR3 runs 14 residues. CDR1 and CDR2 from the germline V gene are SGHAT and FQNNGV. Trimming pared 4 bases from V and 7 bases from J, leaving 13 bases between. The CDR3 loop is CASSYPSAGGELFF. CDR3 nucleotides: TGTGCCAGCAGCTATCCTAGCGCGGGCGGGGAGCTGTTTTTT.

The chain has TRBV6-2 or TRBV6-3 and TRBJ1-1; possible D gene TRBD1, 5 bases. The CDR3 is made up of 16 amino acids. The germline V gene encodes CDR1 MNHEY and CDR2 SVGEGT. Trimming shortened V by 4 bases and J by 2 bases, and 17 bases separated the two germline ends. CDR3 DNA: TGTGCCAGCAGTTGGACACCGGGTGTAGGTAACACTGAAGCTTTCTTT. Amino acid sequence: CASSWTPGVGNTEAFF.

This chain uses TRBV6-5 with TRBJ1-1; possibly TRBD1 for D (5 bases). Trimming stripped 10 bases from V and 7 bases from J, with 16 bases between. Per germline, CDR1 MNHEY and CDR2 SVGAGI. The CDR3 sequence is 12 residues long. CDR3 in amino acids: CATERTGGEAFF. The CDR3, as DNA: TGTGCCACCGAGCGTACGGGGGGTGAAGCTTTCTTT.

DNA of the CDR3: TGCGCCAGCAGCTTCGGGACAGTGTCCTACGAGCAGTACTTC. Its protein is CASSFGTVSYEQYF. The chain uses TRBV5-1 and TRBJ2-7, with TRBD1 matching over 7 bases. This CDR3 region has 14 residues. J gave up 1 base and V 2 bases, and 3 bases lay outside the gene matches. Germline V gives CDR1 SGHRS, CDR2 YFSETQ.

J is TRBJ1-2 and V is TRBV5-1; 7 bases line up with TRBD1. Germline V gene sequence: CDR1 SGHRS, CDR2 YFSETQ. The V segment lost 4 bases and the J segment 8 bases; nucleotides outside the gene matches: 5. This CDR3 region has 12 residues. This CDR3 is CASSPQGDGYTF. In nucleotides, the CDR3 is TGCGCCAGCAGCCCCCAGGGGGACGGCTACACCTTC.

The chain has TRBV7-7 and TRBJ2-1; TRBD1 aligns across 7 bases. The CDR3 is 15 residues long. The J segment lost 0 bases and the V segment lost 5 bases, leaving 4 bases of the junction unmatched. Germline loops: CDR1 SSHAT, CDR2 FNYEAQ (reference sequence). The CDR3 DNA follows: TGTGCCAGCAGCCACGGGACAGACTCCTACAATGAGCAGTTCTTC. Its translation is CASSHGTDSYNEQFF.

This chain uses TRBV10-2 with TRBJ2-3; D not resolved. CDR3 length equals 10 residues. The ends were cut back, 7 bases at V and 6 bases at J, with 5 bases in the middle. The germline CDR1 and CDR2 sequences are WSHSY and SAAADI. The CDR3 nucleotides read TGCGCCAGCAAACACGATACGCAGTATTTT. Protein: CASKHDTQYF.

The chain has TRBV30 and TRBJ1-4; no clear D. The ends were cut back, 3 bases at V and 8 bases at J, with 10 bases in the middle. CDR3 length: 12 residues. Germline CDR1 reads GTSNPN; CDR2 reads SVGIG (reference sequence). CDR3 sequence reads: CAWRRLREKLFF. CDR3 coding DNA: TGTGCCTGGAGAAGGTTGAGGGAAAAACTGTTTTTT.

This clone has a handful of counts. V and J are TRBV11-2 and TRBJ2-5; D not certain. This CDR3 has 13 residues. Germline values: CDR1 SGHAT, CDR2 FQNNGV. V lost 1 base and J 1 base, leaving 4 bases between the germline ends. CDR3 DNA: TGTGCCAGCAGCTTAGGGGGCCAAGAGACCCAGTACTTC. It is translated as CASSLGGQETQYF.

The genes are TRBV7-2 and TRBJ1-2, with D possibly matching TRBD1 (5 bases). Trimming cost V 5 bases and J 7 bases, with 17 bases left between them. The CDR3 is 14 residues long. The germline V gene has CDR1 SGHTA and CDR2 FQGNSA. This chain's CDR3 is CASSQPRGLGGYTF. CDR3 DNA sequence: TGTGCCAGCAGCCAACCTAGGGGCCTGGGTGGCTACACCTTC.

The gene calls are TRBV6-1 and TRBJ2-4; 8 bases match TRBD1. The CDR3 is 12 amino acids. V trimming: 4 bases; J trimming: 15 bases; junction bases outside the gene matches: 8. Germline CDR1 MNHNS, CDR2 SASEGT. The CDR3 reads CASSVPTGVLYF. The DNA of the CDR3 is TGTGCCAGCAGTGTCCCGACAGGGGTTCTGTACTTC.

This chain links TRBV27 with TRBJ2-1, with 13 nucleotides matching TRBD2. This CDR3 contains 16 residues. In germline, CDR1 is MNHEY, CDR2 SMNVEV (reference sequence). V lost 2 bases, J lost 7 bases, and 5 bases stayed unmatched. The CDR3 DNA is TGTGCCAGCAGTTTAACCGGGACTAGCGGGAAGAATGAGCAGTTCTTC. Translated, it gives CASSLTGTSGKNEQFF.

The chain employs TRBV28 and TRBJ2-7; D is uncertain. The V gene lost 2 bases and the J gene lost 3 bases, with 11 bases spanning the gap. Germline CDR1 and CDR2: MDHEN and SYDVKM. The CDR3 spans 14 residues. CDR3 DNA sequence: TGTGCCAGCAGTTTAAGTTGGGGTAGCTACGAGCAGTACTTC. This encodes CASSLSWGSYEQYF.

The CDR3 reads CASSIAGKGATNEKLFF. The CDR3 bases are TGTGCCAGTAGTATAGCCGGGAAGGGAGCAACTAATGAAAAACTGTTTTTT. The chain recombines TRBV19 with TRBJ1-4; unclear D gene. This CDR3 spans 17 amino acids. Trimming removed 1 base from V and 0 bases from J, with 12 bases in between. Looked up from germline, CDR1 is LNHDA and CDR2 is SQIVND (reference sequence).

This rearrangement joins TRBV5-4 to TRBJ1-3; the D is unclear. V shed 5 bases and J shed 0 bases, with 6 bases lying between them. In germline, CDR1 is SGHNT, CDR2 YYREEE (reference sequence). This CDR3 contains 13 residues. In DNA form, the CDR3 reads TGTGCCAGCAGTGGATCCTCTGGAAACACCATATATTTT. Amino acid sequence: CASSGSSGNTIYF.

This clone has just a few counts. The rearrangement joins TRBV4-1 to TRBJ2-7; D unresolved. Trimming removed 4 bases from V and 0 bases from J, with 13 bases in between. The length of the CDR3 is 15 residues. Germline CDR1 reads MGHRA; CDR2 reads YSYEKL. The CDR3 loop is CASSPDGSYSYEQYF. The CDR3 DNA follows: TGCGCCAGCAGCCCGGACGGATCCTACTCCTACGAGCAGTACTTC.

Here the CDR3 reads CASSYSRQGAGETQYF. The DNA of the CDR3 is TGTGCCAGCAGTTACTCGCGGCAGGGGGCAGGGGAGACCCAGTACTTC. V and J are TRBV6-5 and TRBJ2-5, with 8 bases that match TRBD1. Trimming at V came to 0 bases and at J to 5 bases, leaving 8 bases not matched to a gene. This CDR3 comprises 16 residues. The germline CDR1 and CDR2 sequences are MNHEY and SVGAGI.

The chain links TRBV19 to TRBJ2-2; D may be TRBD2 (6 bases). V gave up 6 bases and J gave up 1 base, with 15 bases separating them. Germline V gene sequence: CDR1 LNHDA, CDR2 SQIVND (reference sequence). The CDR3 covers 16 residues. CDR3 in amino acids: CASRIGGSGNTGELFF. CDR3 nucleotides: TGTGCCAGTAGGATCGGGGGATCGGGGAACACCGGGGAGCTGTTTTTT.

This chain uses TRBV25-1 with TRBJ1-6; 9 bases align to TRBD1. CDR3 length equals 16 residues. The J segment lost 4 bases and the V segment lost 3 bases, leaving 4 bases of the junction unmatched. Germline loops: CDR1 MGHDK, CDR2 SYGVNS. The CDR3 sequence is CASSERTGAYNSPLHF. The CDR3 DNA follows: TGTGCCAGCAGTGAGCGGACAGGGGCGTATAATTCACCCCTCCACTTT.